These 9 T cell receptor beta chains came from one sample sequenced in a study of early T cells in non-severe SARS-CoV-2 infection (dated by TCRdb to about 2021). Library creation used 5' RACE. The sample was run on a NextSeq 500. In TCRdb, the public reads were trimmed at Q25 with fastp and aligned with MiXCR, with productive beta chains retained. Entries that share a CDR3 protein sequence are merged under the most common genes and DNA. This sample holds 60,000 to 75,000 distinct CDR3 sequences; 10% were observed only once. Around a sixth of the sample comes from the top ten. The sequences come from whole blood, collected at baseline. These receptors were taken from an adult who was a healthcare worker with PCR-confirmed SARS-CoV-2 infection or an uninfected control (not recorded which).

The rearrangement joins TRBV7-2 to TRBJ2-5; possibly TRBD2 for D (5 bases). The V and J ends lost 5 bases and 5 bases respectively, with 18 bases between them. Looked up from germline, CDR1 is SGHTA and CDR2 is FQGNSA. CDR3 length equals 15 residues. DNA for the CDR3: TGTGCCAGCAGCCCCAATCTAGCTCGTAGGGAGACCCAGTACTTC. It codes for CASSPNLARRETQYF.

The chain links TRBV9 to TRBJ2-7; D gene uncertain. The CDR3 extends over 16 amino acids. V lost 0 bases to trimming and J lost 3 bases, with 16 bases between them. The germline gives CDR1 SGDLS, CDR2 YYNGEE. The CDR3 loop is CASSVGGRPELYEQYF. CDR3 DNA: TGTGCCAGCAGCGTAGGAGGTCGCCCAGAACTCTACGAGCAGTACTTC. The variable domain in full, completed from reference TRBV9 and TRBJ2-7, reads DSGVTQTPKHLITATGQRVTLRCSPRSGDLSVYWYQQSLDQGLQFLIQYYNGEERAKGNILERFSAQQFPDLHSELNLSSLELGDSALYFCASSVGGRPELYEQYFGPGTRLTVT.

This clonotype has a handful of counts. V and J are TRBV29-1 and TRBJ1-1, with a possible D match to TRBD1 (6 bases). Looked up from germline, CDR1 is SQVTM and CDR2 is ANQGSEA. Trimming cost V 4 bases and J 5 bases, with 11 bases left between them. The CDR3 runs to 12 residues. The CDR3, as DNA: TGCAGCGTTGGGACAGTATCTACTGAAGCTTTCTTT. Translated, it gives CSVGTVSTEAFF.

This clonotype is medium-sized within its sample. V gene TRBV27 combines with J gene TRBJ1-2; D perhaps matches TRBD1 (5 bases). The CDR3 runs 13 residues. Looked up from germline, CDR1 is MNHEY and CDR2 is SMNVEV (reference sequence). V was pared by 3 bases and J by 2 bases, with 7 bases between. The CDR3 reads CASSFEGNYGYTF. DNA of the CDR3: TGTGCCAGCAGTTTCGAGGGGAACTATGGCTACACCTTC.

The J gene is TRBJ2-7, the V gene TRBV6-5; 8 bases fit TRBD2. This CDR3 comprises 14 residues. V shed 1 base, J shed 5 bases, and the junction held 4 bases outside the gene matches. Germline V gives CDR1 MNHEY, CDR2 SVGAGI. This CDR3 is CASSYLAGGDEQYF. CDR3 DNA sequence: TGTGCCAGCAGTTACTTGGCGGGAGGTGACGAGCAGTACTTC.

The genes are TRBV20-1 and TRBJ2-1; TRBD2 matches 10 bases. V lost 6 bases and J lost 5; bases outside the gene matches: 1. Germline V CDR1 and CDR2: DFQATT, SNEGSKA (reference sequence). CDR3 length: 12 residues. The CDR3 here is CSAGTSDNEQFF. DNA of the CDR3: TGCAGTGCCGGGACTAGCGACAATGAGCAGTTCTTC.

This clonotype showed up just a few times. The chain carries TRBV10-3 and TRBJ2-5; D is possibly TRBD2 (6 bases). Trimming shortened V by 6 bases and J by 5 bases, and 16 bases separated the two germline ends. Looked up from germline, CDR1 is ENHRY and CDR2 is SYGVKD. There are 14 residues in the CDR3. The CDR3 nucleotides are TGTGCCATCAGCGGTGAGACTAGTCTGGAGACCCAGTACTTC. This translates into CAISGETSLETQYF.

This clonotype is judged medium-sized (0.01 to 0.1%). CDR3 region: CASSLPTNRTGDSYEQYF. The DNA for the CDR3 is TGTGCCAGCAGTTTACCCACAAACCGGACAGGGGACTCCTACGAGCAGTACTTC. V and J are TRBV28 and TRBJ2-7; TRBD1 matches 9 bases. Germline CDR1 is MDHEN and CDR2 is SYDVKM. The V segment lost 2 bases and the J segment 0 bases; nucleotides outside the gene matches: 11. The CDR3 is 18 amino acids.

This clonotype was seen a handful of times. This sequence joins TRBV29-1 and TRBJ2-2, with D perhaps TRBD2 (5 bases). The CDR3 runs to 15 residues. The germline V gene encodes CDR1 SQVTM and CDR2 ANQGSEA. Trimming took off 7 bases at V and 1 base at J, with 16 bases between the two ends. The CDR3 DNA reads as TGCAGCGCCAACCCAGGACGGGGGAACACCGGGGAGCTGTTTTTT. Translation gives CSANPGRGNTGELFF.